The rows below give T cell receptor beta chains drawn from one sample of a study of graft-versus-host responses after intestinal transplantation. TCRdb's copy holds only in-frame clones and misses some; the assay was immunoSEQ multiplex PCR. The data show some 69,000 clones, over 85% seen once. Sample: bone marrow, taken nearly 750 days after intestinal transplantation. The source is a human patient who received an intestinal transplant, so some T cells may come from the graft donor. Each CDR3 is given with its conserved first and last residue. The D gene is left open where the match is weak. Rows may omit the clone size; those that give it use once, few, many or a size class.

abundance: -; d_gene: -; len: 13; v_gene: TRBV10-3; j_gene: TRBJ1-1; CDR3aa: CAITDTQNTEAFF; CDR3nt: TGTGCCATCACGGACACCCAGAACACTGAAGCTTTCTTT
abundance: -; d_gene: TRBD1; len: 15; v_gene: TRBV5-4; j_gene: TRBJ1-4; CDR3aa: CASSILQGTNEKLFF; CDR3nt: TGTGCCAGCAGCATACTACAGGGGACTAATGAAAAACTGTTTTTT
abundance: -; d_gene: -; len: 12; v_gene: TRBV7-2; j_gene: TRBJ2-7; CDR3aa: CASSFVRGEQYF; CDR3nt: TGTGCCAGCAGCTTTGTCCGGGGCGAGCAGTACTTC
abundance: -; d_gene: TRBD2; len: 18; v_gene: TRBV2; j_gene: TRBJ2-1; CDR3aa: CASSEGVRGLAGRYDEFF; CDR3nt: TGTGCCAGCAGTGAAGGAGTTAGGGGACTAGCGGGACGTTACGACGAGTTCTTC
abundance: -; d_gene: -; len: 15; v_gene: TRBV6-5; j_gene: TRBJ1-1; CDR3aa: CASRKRQSHHTEAFF; CDR3nt: TGTGCCAGCAGAAAAAGACAGAGCCATCACACTGAAGCTTTCTTT
abundance: -; d_gene: -; len: 13; v_gene: TRBV5-1; j_gene: TRBJ1-1; CDR3aa: CASSWDANTEAFF; CDR3nt: TGCGCCAGCAGCTGGGACGCGAACACTGAAGCTTTCTTT
abundance: once; d_gene: -; len: 12; v_gene: TRBV7-2; j_gene: TRBJ2-3; CDR3aa: CASSWTAGTQYF; CDR3nt: TGTGCCAGCAGCTGGACTGCCGGTACGCAGTATTTT
abundance: -; d_gene: -; len: 11; v_gene: TRBV6-5; j_gene: TRBJ1-1; CDR3aa: CASWQGTEAFF; CDR3nt: TGTGCCAGCTGGCAGGGCACTGAAGCTTTCTTT
abundance: -; d_gene: TRBD1; len: 16; v_gene: TRBV7-6; j_gene: TRBJ2-3; CDR3aa: CASSPRDRGRRDTQYF; CDR3nt: TGTGCCAGCAGCCCCCGGGACAGGGGGCGTAGAGATACGCAGTATTTT
abundance: -; d_gene: -; len: 12; v_gene: TRBV7-9; j_gene: TRBJ1-1; CDR3aa: CASSLEESEAFF; CDR3nt: TGTGCCAGCAGCTTAGAGGAATCTGAAGCTTTCTTT